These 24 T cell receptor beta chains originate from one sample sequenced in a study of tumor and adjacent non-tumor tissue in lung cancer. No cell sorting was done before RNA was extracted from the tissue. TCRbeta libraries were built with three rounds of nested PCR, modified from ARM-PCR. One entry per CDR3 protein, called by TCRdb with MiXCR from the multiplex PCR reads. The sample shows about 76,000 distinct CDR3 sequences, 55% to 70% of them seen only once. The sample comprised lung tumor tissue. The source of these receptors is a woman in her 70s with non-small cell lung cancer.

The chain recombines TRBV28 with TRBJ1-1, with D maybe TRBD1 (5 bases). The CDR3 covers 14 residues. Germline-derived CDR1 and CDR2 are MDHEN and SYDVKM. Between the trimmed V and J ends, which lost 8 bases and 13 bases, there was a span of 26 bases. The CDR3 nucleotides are TGTGCCAGCCTCCCGGGGGATATGGGCCTCTTGGGTTTCTTT. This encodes CASLPGDMGLLGFF. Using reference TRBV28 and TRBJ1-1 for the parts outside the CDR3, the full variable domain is DVKVTQSSRYLVKRTGEKVFLECVQDMDHENMFWYRQDPGLGLRLIYFSYDVKMKEKGDIPEGYSVSREKKERFSLILESASTNQTSMYLCASLPGDMGLLGFFGQGTRLTVV.

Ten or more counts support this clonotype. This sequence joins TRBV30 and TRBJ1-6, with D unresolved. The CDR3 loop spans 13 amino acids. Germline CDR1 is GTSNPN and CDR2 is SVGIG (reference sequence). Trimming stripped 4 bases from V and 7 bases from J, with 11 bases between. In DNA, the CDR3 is TGTGCCTGGAAGGGCCTTGGGAATTCACCCCTCCACTTT. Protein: CAWKGLGNSPLHF.

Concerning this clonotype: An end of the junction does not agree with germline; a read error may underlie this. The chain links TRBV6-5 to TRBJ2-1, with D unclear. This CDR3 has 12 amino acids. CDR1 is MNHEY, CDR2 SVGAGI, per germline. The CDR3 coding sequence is TGTGCCAGCAGTTACTCGAGGAATAAGCAATTCTTC. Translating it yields CASSYSRNKQFF.

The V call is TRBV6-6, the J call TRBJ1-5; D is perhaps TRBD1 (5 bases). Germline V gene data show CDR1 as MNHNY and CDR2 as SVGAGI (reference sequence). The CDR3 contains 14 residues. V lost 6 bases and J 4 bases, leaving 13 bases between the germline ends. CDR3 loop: CASRVWTPNQPQHF. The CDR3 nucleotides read TGTGCCAGCAGAGTCTGGACACCGAATCAGCCCCAGCATTTT.

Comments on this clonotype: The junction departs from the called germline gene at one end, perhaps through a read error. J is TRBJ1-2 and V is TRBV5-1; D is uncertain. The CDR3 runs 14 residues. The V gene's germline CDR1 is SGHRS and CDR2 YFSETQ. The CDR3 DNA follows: TGCGCCAGCAACTTGGAAGTCAGCAACTATGGTTACACCTTC. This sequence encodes CASNLEVSNYGYTF.

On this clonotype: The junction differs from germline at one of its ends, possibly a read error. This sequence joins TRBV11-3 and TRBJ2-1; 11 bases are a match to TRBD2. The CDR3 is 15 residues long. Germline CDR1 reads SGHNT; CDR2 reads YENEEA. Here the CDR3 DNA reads TGTGCCAGCAGTTTAACTAGCGGGAGCTACAATGGGCAGTTCTTC. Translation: CASSLTSGSYNGQFF.

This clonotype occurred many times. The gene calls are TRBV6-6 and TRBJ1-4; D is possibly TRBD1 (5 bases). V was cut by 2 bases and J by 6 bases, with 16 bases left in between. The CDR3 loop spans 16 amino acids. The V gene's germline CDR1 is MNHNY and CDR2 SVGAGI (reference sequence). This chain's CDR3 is CASSYGDGSSDEKLFF. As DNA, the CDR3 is TGTGCCAGCAGTTACGGGGACGGAAGTTCAGATGAAAAACTGTTTTTT.

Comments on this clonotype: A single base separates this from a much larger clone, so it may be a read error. CDR3 in DNA: TGCGCCAGCAGCTTAGACTACAGGGGGCAGTTCTTC. It specifies CASSLDYRGQFF. The chain recombines TRBV5-1 with TRBJ2-1; 7 bases agree with TRBD1. After removal of 2 bases from V and 12 bases from J, the junction contained 5 bases not matched to a gene. Germline lookup yields CDR1 SGHRS and CDR2 YFSETQ. This CDR3 is built from 12 residues.

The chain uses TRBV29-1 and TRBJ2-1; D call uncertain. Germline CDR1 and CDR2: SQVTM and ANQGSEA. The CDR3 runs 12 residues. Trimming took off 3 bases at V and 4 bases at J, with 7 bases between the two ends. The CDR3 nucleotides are TGCAGCGTTGATAATTCATACAATGAGCAGTTCTTC. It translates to CSVDNSYNEQFF.

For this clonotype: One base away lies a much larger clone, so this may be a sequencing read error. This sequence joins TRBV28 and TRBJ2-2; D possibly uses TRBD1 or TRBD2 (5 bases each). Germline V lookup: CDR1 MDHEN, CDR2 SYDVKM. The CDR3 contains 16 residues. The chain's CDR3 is CASRHASSGFTGELYF. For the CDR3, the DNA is TGTGCCAGCAGGCACGCTTCCTCAGGGTTCACCGGGGAGCTGTATTTT.

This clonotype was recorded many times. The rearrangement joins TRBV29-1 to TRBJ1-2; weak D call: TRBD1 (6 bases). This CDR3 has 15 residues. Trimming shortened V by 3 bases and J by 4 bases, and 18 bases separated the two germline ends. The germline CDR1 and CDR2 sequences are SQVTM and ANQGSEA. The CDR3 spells CSVDWGQGVGYGYTF. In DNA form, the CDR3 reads TGCAGCGTTGATTGGGGGCAGGGAGTGGGCTATGGCTACACCTTC.

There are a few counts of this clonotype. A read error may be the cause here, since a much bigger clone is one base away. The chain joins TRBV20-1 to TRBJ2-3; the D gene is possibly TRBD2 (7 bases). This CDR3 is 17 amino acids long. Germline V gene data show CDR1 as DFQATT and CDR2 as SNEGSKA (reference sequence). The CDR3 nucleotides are TGCAGTGTTAGAGAGTTACTATTTTGGGAGGGGGCAGATACGCAGTATTTT. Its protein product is CSVRELLFWEGADTQYF.

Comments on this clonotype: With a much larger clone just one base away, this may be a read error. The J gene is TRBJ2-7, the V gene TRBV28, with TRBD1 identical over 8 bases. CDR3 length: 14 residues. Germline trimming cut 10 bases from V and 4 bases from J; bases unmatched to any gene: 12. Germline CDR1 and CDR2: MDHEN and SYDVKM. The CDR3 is CANLMTGEKYEQYF. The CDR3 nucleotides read TGTGCCAATTTAATGACAGGGGAGAAATACGAGCAGTACTTC.

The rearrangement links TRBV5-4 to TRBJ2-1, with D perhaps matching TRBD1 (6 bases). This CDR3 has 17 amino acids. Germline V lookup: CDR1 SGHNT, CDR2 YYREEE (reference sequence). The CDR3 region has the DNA TGTGTCACCAGCTTTGGGGGCAGGACCCGCTCCTACAATGAGCAGTTCTTC. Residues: CVTSFGGRTRSYNEQFF.

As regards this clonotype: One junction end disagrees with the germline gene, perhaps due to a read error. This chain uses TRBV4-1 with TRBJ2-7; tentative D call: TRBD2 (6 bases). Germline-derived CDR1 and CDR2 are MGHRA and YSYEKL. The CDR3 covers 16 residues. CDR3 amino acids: CPSSQEWGGRQYEQYF. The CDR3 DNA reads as TGCCCCAGCAGCCAAGAGTGGGGTGGGAGGCAGTACGAGCAGTACTTC.

The CDR3 protein is CAWCRGSTDTQYF. CDR3 DNA sequence: TGTGCCTGGTGCCGCGGAAGCACAGATACGCAGTATTTT. V and J are TRBV30 and TRBJ2-3; D is ambiguous. The CDR3 sequence is 13 residues long. With 5 bases removed from V and 0 bases from J, the gap between germline ends came to 9 bases. Germline assignment: CDR1 GTSNPN and CDR2 SVGIG (reference sequence).

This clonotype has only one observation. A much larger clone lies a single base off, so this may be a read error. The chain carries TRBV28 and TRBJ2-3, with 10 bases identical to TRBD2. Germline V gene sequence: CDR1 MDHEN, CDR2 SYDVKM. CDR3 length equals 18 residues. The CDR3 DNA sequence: TGTACCAGCAGTTATCCTATCGCAACTAGCGGGAACACAGATACGCAGTATTTT. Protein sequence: CTSSYPIATSGNTDTQYF.

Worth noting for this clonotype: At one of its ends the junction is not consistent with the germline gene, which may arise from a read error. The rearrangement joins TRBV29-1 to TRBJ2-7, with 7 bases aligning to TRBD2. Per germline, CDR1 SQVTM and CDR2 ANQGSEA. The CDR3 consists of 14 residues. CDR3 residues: CNVDLGEGLYEQYF. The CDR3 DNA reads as TGCAACGTTGATTTGGGGGAGGGCTTATATGAGCAGTACTTC.

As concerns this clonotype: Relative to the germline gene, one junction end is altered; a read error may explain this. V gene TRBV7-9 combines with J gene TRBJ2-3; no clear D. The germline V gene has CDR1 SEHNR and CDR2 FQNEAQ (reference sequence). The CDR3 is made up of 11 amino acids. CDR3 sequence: CASSVTDTRYF. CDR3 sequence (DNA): TGTGCCAGCTCAGTAACAGATACGCGGTATTTT.

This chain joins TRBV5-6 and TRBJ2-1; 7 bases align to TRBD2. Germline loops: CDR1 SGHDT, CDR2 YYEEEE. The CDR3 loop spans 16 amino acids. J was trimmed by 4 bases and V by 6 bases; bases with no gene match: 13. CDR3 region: CASNLARLGGYNEQFF. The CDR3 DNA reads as TGTGCCAGCAATTTGGCTCGGCTCGGGGGGTACAATGAGCAGTTCTTC.

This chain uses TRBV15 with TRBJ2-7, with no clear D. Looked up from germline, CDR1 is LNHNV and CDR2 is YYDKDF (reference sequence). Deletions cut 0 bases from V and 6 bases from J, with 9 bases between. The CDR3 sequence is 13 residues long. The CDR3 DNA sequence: TGTGCCACCAGCAGAGATACCGATTCCGAGCAGTACTTC. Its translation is CATSRDTDSEQYF.

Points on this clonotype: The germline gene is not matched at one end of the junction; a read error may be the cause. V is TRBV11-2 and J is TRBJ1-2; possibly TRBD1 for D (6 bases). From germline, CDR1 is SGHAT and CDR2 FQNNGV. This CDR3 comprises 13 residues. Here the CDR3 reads CARSLTGAGGYTF. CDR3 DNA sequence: TGTGCCCGCAGCTTAACGGGGGCGGGAGGCTACACCTTC. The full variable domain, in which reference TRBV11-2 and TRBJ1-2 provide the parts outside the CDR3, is EAGVAQSPRYKIIEKRQSVAFWCNPISGHATLYWYQQILGQGPKLLIQFQNNGVVDDSQLPKDRFSAERLKGVDSTLKIQPAKLEDSAVYLCARSLTGAGGYTFGSGTRLTVV.

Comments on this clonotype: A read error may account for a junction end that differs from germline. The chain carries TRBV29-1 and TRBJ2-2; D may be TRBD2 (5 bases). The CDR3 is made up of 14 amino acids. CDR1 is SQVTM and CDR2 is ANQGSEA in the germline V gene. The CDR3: CSVDFASSSGELFF. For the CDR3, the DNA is TGCAGCGTTGATTTCGCTAGCTCATCCGGGGAGCTATTTTTT.

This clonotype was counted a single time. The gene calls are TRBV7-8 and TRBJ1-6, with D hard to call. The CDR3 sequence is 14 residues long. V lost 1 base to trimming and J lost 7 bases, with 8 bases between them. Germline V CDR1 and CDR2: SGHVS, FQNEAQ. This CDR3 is CASSLVTTNSPLHF. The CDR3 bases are TGTGCCAGCAGCTTAGTGACAACCAATTCACCCCTCCACTTT.